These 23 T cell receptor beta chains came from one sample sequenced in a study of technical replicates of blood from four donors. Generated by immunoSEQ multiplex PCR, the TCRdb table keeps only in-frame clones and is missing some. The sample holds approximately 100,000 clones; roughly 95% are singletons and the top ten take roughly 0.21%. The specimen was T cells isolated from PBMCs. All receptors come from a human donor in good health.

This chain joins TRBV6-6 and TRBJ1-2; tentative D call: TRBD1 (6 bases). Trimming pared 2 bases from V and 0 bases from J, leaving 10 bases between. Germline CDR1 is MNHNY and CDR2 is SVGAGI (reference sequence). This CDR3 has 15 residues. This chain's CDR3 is CASSYDRIANYGYTF. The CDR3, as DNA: TGTGCCAGCAGTTACGACAGGATAGCTAACTATGGCTACACCTTC.

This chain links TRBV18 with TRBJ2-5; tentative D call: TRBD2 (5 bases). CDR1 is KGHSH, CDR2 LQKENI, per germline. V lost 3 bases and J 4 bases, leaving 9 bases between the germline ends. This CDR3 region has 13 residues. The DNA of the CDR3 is TGTGCCAGCTCACCCAAACGGGGAGAGACCCAGTACTTC. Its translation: CASSPKRGETQYF. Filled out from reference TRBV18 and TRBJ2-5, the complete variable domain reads NAGVMQNPRHLVRRRGQEARLRCSPMKGHSHVYWYRQLPEEGLKFMVYLQKENIIDESGMPKERFSAEFPKEGPSILRIQQVVRGDSAAYFCASSPKRGETQYFGPGTRLLVL.

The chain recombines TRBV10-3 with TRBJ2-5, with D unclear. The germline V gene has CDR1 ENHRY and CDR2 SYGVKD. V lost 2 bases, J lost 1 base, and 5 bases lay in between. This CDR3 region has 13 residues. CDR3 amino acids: CAISEPSQETQYF. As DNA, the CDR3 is TGTGCCATCAGTGAGCCTAGCCAAGAGACCCAGTACTTC.

CDR3 in amino acids: CASSSGTSGSWYEQYF. The DNA of the CDR3 is TGTGCCAGTAGTTCCGGGACTAGCGGGAGTTGGTACGAGCAGTACTTC. This chain uses TRBV19 with TRBJ2-7; 14 bases fit TRBD2. V lost 5 bases, J lost 4 bases, and 7 bases stayed unmatched. CDR1 and CDR2 from the germline V gene are LNHDA and SQIVND (reference sequence). This CDR3 is 16 amino acids long.

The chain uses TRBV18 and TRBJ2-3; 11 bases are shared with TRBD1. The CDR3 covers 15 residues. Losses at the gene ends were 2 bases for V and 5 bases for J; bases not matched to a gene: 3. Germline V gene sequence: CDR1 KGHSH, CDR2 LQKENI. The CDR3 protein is CASSPGQGAKDTQYF. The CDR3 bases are TGTGCCAGCTCACCAGGACAGGGGGCGAAAGATACGCAGTATTTT.

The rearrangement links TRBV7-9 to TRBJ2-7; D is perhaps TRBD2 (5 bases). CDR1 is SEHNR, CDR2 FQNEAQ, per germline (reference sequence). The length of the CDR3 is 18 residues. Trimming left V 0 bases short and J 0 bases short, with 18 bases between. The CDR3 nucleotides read TGTGCCAGCAGCTTAGCGCTCGGACTTAAAGACTCCTCCTACGAGCAGTACTTC. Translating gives CASSLALGLKDSSYEQYF.

The DNA for the CDR3 is TGTGCCATCAGTGAGTCGATCCCTAGTAGGAGGACTATCAATGAGCAGTTCTTC. This translates into CAISESIPSRRTINEQFF. The chain uses TRBV10-3 and TRBJ2-1, with D possibly being TRBD2 (6 bases). CDR1 and CDR2 (germline): ENHRY, SYGVKD. The CDR3 length is 18 residues. Between the trimmed V and J ends, which lost 0 bases and 6 bases, there was a span of 21 bases.

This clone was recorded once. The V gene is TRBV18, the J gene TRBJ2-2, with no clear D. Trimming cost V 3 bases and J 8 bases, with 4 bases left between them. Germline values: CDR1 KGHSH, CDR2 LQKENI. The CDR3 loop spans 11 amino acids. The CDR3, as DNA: TGTGCCAGCTCACCGGAGGGGGAGCTGTTTTTT. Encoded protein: CASSPEGELFF.

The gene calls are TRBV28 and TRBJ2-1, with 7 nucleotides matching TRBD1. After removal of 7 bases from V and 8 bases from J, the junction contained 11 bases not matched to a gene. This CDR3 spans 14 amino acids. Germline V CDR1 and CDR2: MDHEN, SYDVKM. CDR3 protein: CASIRDSLGDEQFF. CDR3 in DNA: TGTGCCAGCATTCGGGACAGCCTGGGCGATGAGCAGTTCTTC.

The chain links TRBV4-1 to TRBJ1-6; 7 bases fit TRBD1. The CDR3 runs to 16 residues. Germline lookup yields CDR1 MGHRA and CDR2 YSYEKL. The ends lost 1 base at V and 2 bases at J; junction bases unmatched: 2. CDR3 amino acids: CASSQATGAYNSPLHF. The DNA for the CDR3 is TGCGCCAGCAGCCAAGCAACAGGGGCCTATAATTCACCCCTCCACTTT.

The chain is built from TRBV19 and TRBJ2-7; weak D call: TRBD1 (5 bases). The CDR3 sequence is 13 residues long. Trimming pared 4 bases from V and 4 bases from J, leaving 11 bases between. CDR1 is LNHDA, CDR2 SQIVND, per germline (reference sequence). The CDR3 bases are TGTGCCAGTAGTACAATCGGACATTACGAGCAGTACTTC. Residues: CASSTIGHYEQYF.

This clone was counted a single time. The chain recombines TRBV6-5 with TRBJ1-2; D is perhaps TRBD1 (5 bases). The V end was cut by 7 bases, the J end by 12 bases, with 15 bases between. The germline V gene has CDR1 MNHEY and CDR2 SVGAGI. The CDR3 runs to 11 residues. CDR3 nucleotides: TGTGCCAGCAAGTTCGGGGGTGCGAACACCTTC. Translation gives CASKFGGANTF.

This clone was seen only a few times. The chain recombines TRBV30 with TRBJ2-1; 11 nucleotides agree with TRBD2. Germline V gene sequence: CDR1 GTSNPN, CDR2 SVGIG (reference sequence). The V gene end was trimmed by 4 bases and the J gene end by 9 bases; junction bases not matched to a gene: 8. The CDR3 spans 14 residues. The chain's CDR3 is CAWKLAGGPIEQFF. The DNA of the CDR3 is TGTGCCTGGAAGTTAGCGGGGGGGCCGATTGAGCAGTTCTTC.

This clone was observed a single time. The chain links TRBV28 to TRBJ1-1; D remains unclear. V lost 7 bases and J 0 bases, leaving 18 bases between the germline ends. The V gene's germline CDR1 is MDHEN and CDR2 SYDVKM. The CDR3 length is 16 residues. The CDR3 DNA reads TGTGCCAGCATAGCAGTGGCAGCCGTCATGAACACTGAAGCTTTCTTT. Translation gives CASIAVAAVMNTEAFF.

The CDR3 loop reads CASSGGPSEQYF. CDR3 sequence (DNA): TGTGCCAGCAGTGGAGGACCATCCGAGCAGTACTTC. This chain uses TRBV6-6 with TRBJ2-7; perhaps TRBD2 as D (5 bases). The CDR3 has 12 amino acids. CDR1 and CDR2 (germline): MNHNY, SVGAGI (reference sequence). V was shortened by 5 bases and J by 6 bases, with 11 bases between the two germline ends.

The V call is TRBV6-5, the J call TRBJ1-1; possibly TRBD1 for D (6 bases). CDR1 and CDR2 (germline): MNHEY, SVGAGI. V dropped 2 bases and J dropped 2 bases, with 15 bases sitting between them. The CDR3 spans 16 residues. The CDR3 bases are TGTGCCAGCAGTTACCCCCGGGGGGCTGGCAACACTGAAGCTTTCTTT. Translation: CASSYPRGAGNTEAFF.

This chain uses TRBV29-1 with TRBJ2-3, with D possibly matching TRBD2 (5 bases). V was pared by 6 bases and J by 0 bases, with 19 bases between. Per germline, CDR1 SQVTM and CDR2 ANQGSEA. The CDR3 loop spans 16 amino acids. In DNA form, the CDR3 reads TGCAGCGTCCGCACTGGGAGCACCTTTAGCACAGATACGCAGTATTTT. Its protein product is CSVRTGSTFSTDTQYF.

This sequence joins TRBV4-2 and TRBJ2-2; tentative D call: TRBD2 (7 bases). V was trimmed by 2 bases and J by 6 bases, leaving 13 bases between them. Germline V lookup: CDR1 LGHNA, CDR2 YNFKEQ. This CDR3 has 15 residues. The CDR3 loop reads CASSQRGGAPGELFF. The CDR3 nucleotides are TGTGCCAGCAGCCAAAGGGGGGGGGCCCCCGGGGAGCTGTTTTTT.

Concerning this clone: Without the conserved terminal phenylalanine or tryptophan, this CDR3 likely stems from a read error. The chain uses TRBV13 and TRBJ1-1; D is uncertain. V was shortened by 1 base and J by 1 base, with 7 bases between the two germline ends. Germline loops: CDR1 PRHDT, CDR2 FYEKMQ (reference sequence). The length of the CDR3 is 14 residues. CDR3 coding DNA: TGTGCCAGCAGCTTAGTCCTGAGGAACACTGAAGCTTTCTCT. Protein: CASSLVLRNTEAFS.

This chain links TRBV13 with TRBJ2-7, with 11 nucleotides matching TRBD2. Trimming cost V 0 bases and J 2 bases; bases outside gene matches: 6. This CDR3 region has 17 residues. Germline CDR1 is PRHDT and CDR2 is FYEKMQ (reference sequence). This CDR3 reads CASSLGPSGRTTYEQYF. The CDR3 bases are TGTGCCAGCAGCTTAGGCCCTAGCGGGAGGACCACCTACGAGCAGTACTTC.

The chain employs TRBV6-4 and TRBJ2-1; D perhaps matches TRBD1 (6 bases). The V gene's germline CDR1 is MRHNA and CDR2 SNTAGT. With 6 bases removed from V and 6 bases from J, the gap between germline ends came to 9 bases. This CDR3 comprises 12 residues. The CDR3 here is CASSEQGNEQFF. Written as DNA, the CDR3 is TGTGCCAGCAGCGAACAGGGCAATGAGCAGTTCTTC.

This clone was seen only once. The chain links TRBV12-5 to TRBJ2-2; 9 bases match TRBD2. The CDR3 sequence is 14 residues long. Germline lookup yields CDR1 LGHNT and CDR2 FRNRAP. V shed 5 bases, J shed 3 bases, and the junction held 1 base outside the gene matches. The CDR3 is CASGLAGYTGELFF. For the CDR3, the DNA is TGTGCTAGTGGTCTAGCGGGGTACACCGGGGAGCTGTTTTTT.

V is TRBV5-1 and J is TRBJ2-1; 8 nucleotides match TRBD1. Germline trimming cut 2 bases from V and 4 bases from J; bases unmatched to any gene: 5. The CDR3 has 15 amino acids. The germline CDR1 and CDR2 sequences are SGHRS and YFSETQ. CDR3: CASSFRDRMYNEQFF. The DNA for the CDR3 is TGCGCCAGCAGCTTCCGGGACAGGATGTACAATGAGCAGTTCTTC.